The T cell receptor (beta chain) under discussion was sequenced for a study of shared clonotypes between healthy human individuals. A word on this clone: What it binds is unknown.

This CDR3 has 14 residues. The germline V gene has CDR1 SGHNT and CDR2 YYREEE (reference sequence). Germline trimming cut 3 bases from V and 6 bases from J; bases unmatched to any gene: 5. Original methodology: For the immunoSEQ data, sequences were junction-only without quality scores, so filtering differed. Profiled with immunoSEQ multiplex PCR; TCRdb holds only in-frame clones, not every one. The D gene and trimming were derived from the DNA, and the V and J assignments and clone size from that table. This sample has over a million clones, with approximately 97% found just once. Study results and limitations: Of the naive CD4 clonotypes, approximately 5% were shared across a handful of donors.

Sequenced: naive CD4+ T cells sorted from blood. The subset was: CD45RA+ positively selected. The chain couples TRBV5-4 to TRBJ2-7; 11 bases line up with TRBD1. This TCR came from a man aged 25 to 40 in good health. The CDR3, as DNA: TGTGCCAGCAGCTCGGGGACAGGGGGGTTCGAGCAGTACTTC. It codes for CASSSGTGGFEQYF. Together with reference TRBV5-4 and TRBJ2-7, the CDR3 gives the full variable domain: ETGVTQSPTHLIKTRGQQVTLRCSSQSGHNTVSWYQQALGQGPQFIFQYYREEENGRGNFPPRFSGLQFPNYSSELNVNALELDDSALYLCASSSGTGGFEQYFGPGTRLTVT.